This passage covers 5 T cell receptor beta chains from one sample sequenced in a study of blood T cell repertoires in COVID-19 (dated by TCRdb to the early 2020s). Libraries were built with the immunoSEQ multiplex PCR assay. TCRdb stores this immuneACCESS table with in-frame sequences only. Part of the clones is absent; in the studies checked, under half of the shortfall reflects unresolved V genes, and no reason is known for the rest. This sample lists under 450,000 clones; about nine tenths were detected once. Of the sample, around 1.5% is held by the ten largest clones. The sample comprised peripheral blood. The origin of the receptors is a woman in her 40s with COVID-19, enrolled during active disease.

The V call is TRBV28, the J call TRBJ2-7; 8 nucleotides match TRBD2. The germline gives CDR1 MDHEN, CDR2 SYDVKM. Losses at the gene ends were 5 bases for V and 3 bases for J; bases not matched to a gene: 9. CDR3 length equals 15 residues. The DNA for the CDR3 is TGTGCCAGCAGTCTTTCCGGGACTAGAGGCTACGAGCAGTACTTC. As protein: CASSLSGTRGYEQYF.

The CDR3 DNA reads TGTGCCAGCAAACCGGGACAGGGAAGCAATCAGCCCCAGCATTTT. Its translation is CASKPGQGSNQPQHF. This chain links TRBV27 with TRBJ1-5; 9 positions agree with TRBD1. From germline, CDR1 is MNHEY and CDR2 SMNVEV (reference sequence). This CDR3 has 15 amino acids. Trimming cost V 7 bases and J 1 base; bases outside gene matches: 5.

This clone appeared a few times. This chain connects TRBV27 to TRBJ1-1; 7 nucleotides match TRBD1. CDR3 length equals 13 residues. V shed 5 bases and J 5 bases; nucleotides not matched to a gene: 5. Germline CDR1 reads MNHEY; CDR2 reads SMNVEV (reference sequence). CDR3 amino acids: CASSIQGRTEAFF. As DNA, the CDR3 is TGTGCCAGCAGTATACAGGGGAGGACTGAAGCTTTCTTT.

V usage is TRBV5-4 and J usage is TRBJ1-6; D gene uncertain. The germline V gene encodes CDR1 SGHNT and CDR2 YYREEE (reference sequence). CDR3 size: 15 residues. V dropped 0 bases and J dropped 11 bases, with 15 bases sitting between them. Here the CDR3 DNA reads TGTGCCAGCAGCTTGGGTTACGGGATGCAGGCACCCCTCCACTTT. It specifies CASSLGYGMQAPLHF.

The chain combines TRBV28 with TRBJ1-1; 8 nucleotides line up with TRBD1. V was clipped by 2 bases and J by 1 base; unmatched bases: 0. Germline-derived CDR1 and CDR2 are MDHEN and SYDVKM. The CDR3 sequence is 14 residues long. The CDR3 is CASSLGTGNTEAFF. CDR3 nucleotides: TGTGCCAGCAGTTTAGGGACAGGGAACACTGAAGCTTTCTTT.